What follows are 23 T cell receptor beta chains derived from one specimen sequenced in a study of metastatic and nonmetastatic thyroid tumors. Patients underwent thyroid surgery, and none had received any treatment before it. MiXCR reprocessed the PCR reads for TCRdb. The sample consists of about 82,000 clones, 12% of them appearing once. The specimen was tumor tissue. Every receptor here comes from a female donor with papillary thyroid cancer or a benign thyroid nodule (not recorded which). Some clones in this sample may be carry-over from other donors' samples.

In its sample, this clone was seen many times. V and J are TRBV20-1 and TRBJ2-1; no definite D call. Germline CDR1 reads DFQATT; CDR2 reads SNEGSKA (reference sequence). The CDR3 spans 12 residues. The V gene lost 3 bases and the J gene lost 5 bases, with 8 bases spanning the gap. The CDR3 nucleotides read TGCAGTGCTAGTTCCGACGACAATGAGCAGTTCTTC. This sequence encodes CSASSDDNEQFF.

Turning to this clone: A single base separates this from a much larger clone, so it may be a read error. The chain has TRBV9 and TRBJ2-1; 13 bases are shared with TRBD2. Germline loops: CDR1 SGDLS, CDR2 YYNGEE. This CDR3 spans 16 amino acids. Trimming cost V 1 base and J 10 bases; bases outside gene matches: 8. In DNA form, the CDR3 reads TGTGCCAGCAGCGTATGTTGGACTAGCGGGAGCTTGGAGCAGTTCTTC. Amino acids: CASSVCWTSGSLEQFF.

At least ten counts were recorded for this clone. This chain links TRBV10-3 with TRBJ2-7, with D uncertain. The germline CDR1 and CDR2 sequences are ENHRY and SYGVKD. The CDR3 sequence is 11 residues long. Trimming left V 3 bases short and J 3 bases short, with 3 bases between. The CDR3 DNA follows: TGTGCCATCAGTGACGTCTACGAGCAGTACTTC. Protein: CAISDVYEQYF.

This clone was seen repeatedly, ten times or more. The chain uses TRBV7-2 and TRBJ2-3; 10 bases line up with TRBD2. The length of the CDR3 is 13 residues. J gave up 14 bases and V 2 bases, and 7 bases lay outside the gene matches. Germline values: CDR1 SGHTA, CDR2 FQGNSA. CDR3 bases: TGTGCCAGCAGCTTAAATCTAGCGGGAGAGGCGTATTTT. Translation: CASSLNLAGEAYF.

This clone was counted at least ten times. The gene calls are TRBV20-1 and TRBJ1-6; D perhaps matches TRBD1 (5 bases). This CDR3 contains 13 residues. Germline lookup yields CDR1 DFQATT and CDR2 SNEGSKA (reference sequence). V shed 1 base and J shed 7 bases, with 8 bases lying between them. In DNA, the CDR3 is TGCAGTGCTAGAGGGGACCTAAATTCACCCCTCCACTTT. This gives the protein CSARGDLNSPLHF.

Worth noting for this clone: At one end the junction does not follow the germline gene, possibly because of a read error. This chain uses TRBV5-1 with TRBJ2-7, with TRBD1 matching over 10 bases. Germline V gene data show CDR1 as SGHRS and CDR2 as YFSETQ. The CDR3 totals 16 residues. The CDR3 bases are TGCGCCAGCAGCTTGGGACAGGGGGCCCCCAGCTACGAGCAGTATTTC. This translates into CASSLGQGAPSYEQYF. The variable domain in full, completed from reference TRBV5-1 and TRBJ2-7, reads KAGVTQTPRYLIKTRGQQVTLSCSPISGHRSVSWYQQTPGQGLQFLFEYFSETQRNKGNFPGRFSGRQFSNSRSEMNVSTLELGDSALYLCASSLGQGAPSYEQYFGPGTRLTVT.

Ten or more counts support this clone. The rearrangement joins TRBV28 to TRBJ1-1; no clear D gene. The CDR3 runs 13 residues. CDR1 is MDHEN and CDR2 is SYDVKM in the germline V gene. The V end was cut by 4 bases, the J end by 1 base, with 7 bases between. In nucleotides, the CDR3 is TGTGCCAGCAGTTCAACACCGAACACTGAAGCTTTCTTT. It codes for CASSSTPNTEAFF.

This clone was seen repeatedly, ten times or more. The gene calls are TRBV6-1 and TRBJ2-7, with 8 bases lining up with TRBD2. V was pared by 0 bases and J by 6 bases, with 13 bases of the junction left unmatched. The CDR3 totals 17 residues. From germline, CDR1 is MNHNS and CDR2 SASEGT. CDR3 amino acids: CASSEAVMGAGVGEQYF. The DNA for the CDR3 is TGTGCCAGCAGTGAAGCAGTGATGGGAGCGGGAGTCGGCGAGCAGTACTTC.

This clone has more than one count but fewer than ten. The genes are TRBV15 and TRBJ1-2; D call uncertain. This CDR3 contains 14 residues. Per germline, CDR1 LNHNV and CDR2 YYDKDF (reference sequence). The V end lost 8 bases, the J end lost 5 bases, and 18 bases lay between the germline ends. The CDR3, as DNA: TGTGCCACCGAAGTGGGTGCCACTGGGTATGGCTACACCTTC. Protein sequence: CATEVGATGYGYTF.

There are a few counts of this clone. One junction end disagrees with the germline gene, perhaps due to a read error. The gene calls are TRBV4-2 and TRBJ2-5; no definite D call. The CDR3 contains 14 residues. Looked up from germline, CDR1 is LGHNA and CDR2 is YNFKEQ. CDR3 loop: CAGSQDFGQETQYF. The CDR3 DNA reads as TGTGCCGGCAGCCAAGATTTTGGCCAAGAGACCCAGTACTTC.

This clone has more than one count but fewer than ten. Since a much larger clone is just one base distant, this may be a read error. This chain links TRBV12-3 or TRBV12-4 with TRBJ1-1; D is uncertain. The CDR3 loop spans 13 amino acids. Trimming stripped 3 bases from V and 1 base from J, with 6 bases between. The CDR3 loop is CASSLVGNTEAFF. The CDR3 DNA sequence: TGTGCCAGCAGTTTGGTAGGGAACACTGAAGCTTTCTTT.

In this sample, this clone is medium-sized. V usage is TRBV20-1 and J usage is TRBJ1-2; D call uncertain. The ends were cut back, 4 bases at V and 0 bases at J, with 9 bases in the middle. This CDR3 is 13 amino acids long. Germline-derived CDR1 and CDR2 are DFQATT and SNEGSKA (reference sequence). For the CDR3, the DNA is TGCAGTGCTACGGGCACGTCTAACTATGGCTACACCTTC. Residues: CSATGTSNYGYTF.

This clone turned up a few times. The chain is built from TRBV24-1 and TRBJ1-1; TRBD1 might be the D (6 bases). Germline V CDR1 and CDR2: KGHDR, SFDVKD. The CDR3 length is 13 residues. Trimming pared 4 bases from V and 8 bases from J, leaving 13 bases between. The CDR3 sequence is CATSDSGTREAFF. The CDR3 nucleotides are TGTGCCACCAGTGACTCCGGGACACGGGAAGCTTTCTTT.

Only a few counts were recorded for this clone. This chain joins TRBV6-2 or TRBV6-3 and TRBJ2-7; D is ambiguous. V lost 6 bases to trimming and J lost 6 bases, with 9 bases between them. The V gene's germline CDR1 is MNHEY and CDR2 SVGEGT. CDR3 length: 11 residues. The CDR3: CASSLGLEQYF. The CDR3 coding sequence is TGTGCCAGCAGCCTGGGTCTCGAGCAGTACTTC.

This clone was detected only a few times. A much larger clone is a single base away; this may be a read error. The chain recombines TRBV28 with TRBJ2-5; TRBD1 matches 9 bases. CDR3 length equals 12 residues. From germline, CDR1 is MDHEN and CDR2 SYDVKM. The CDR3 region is CASRTGGETRYF. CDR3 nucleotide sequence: TGTGCCAGCAGGACAGGGGGAGAGACCCGGTACTTC.

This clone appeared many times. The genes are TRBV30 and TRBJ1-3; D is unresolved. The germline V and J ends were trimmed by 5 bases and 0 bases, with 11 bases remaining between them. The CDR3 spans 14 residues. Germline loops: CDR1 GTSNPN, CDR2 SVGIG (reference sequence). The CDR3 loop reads CAWVAGASGNTIYF. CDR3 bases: TGTGCCTGGGTGGCGGGCGCCTCTGGAAACACCATATATTTT.

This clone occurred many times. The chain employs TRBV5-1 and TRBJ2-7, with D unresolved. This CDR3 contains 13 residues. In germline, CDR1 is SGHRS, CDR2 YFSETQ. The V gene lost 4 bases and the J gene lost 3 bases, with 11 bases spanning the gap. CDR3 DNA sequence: TGCGCCAGCAGCCTGGGGTTGGACTACGAGCAGTACTTC. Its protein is CASSLGLDYEQYF.

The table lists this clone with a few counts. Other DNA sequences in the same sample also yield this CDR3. The CDR3 sequence is CSVEGGRIQETQYF. Written as DNA, the CDR3 is TGCAGCGTTGAGGGGGGTCGGATCCAAGAGACCCAGTACTTC. The chain couples TRBV29-1 to TRBJ2-5, with TRBD2 as a possible D gene (6 bases). Germline V gene data show CDR1 as SQVTM and CDR2 as ANQGSEA. The CDR3 loop spans 14 amino acids. The germline V and J ends were trimmed by 3 bases and 1 base, with 12 bases remaining between them.

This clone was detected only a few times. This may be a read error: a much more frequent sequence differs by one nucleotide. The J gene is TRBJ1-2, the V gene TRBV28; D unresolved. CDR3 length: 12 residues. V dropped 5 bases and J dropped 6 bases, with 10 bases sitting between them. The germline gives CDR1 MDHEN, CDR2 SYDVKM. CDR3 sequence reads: CASSLLWDGYTF. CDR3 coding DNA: TGTGCCAGCAGTCTCTTGTGGGATGGCTACACCTTC.

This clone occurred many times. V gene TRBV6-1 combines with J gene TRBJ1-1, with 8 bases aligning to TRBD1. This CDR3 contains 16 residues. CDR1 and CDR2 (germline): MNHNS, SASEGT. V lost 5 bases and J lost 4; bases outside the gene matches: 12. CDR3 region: CASSQRTGFQSTEAFF. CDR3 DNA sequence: TGTGCCAGCAGTCAACGGACAGGGTTCCAGAGCACTGAAGCTTTCTTT.

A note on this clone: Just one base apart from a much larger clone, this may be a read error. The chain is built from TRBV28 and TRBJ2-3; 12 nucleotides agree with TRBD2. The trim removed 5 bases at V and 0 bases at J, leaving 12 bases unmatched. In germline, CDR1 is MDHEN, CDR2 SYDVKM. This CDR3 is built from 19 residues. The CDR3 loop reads CASSVWTSGIIYSTDTQYF. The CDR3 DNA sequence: TGTGCCAGCAGTGTTTGGACTAGCGGGATAATTTATAGCACAGATACGCAGTATTTT.

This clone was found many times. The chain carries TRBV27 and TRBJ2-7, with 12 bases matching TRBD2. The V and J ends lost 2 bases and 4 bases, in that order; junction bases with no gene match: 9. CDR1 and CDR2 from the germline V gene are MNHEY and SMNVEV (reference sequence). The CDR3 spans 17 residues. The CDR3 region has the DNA TGTGCCAGCAGTTTAGGGCTAGCGGGAGGGTCACGGTACGAGCAGTACTTC. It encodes CASSLGLAGGSRYEQYF.

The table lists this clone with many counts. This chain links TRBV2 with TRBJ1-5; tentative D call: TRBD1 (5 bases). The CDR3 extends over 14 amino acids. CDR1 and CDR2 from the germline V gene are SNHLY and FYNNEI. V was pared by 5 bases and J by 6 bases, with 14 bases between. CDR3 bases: TGTGCCAGCAGTCAGGACAAGCCGGGTCAGCCCCAGCATTTT. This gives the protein CASSQDKPGQPQHF.